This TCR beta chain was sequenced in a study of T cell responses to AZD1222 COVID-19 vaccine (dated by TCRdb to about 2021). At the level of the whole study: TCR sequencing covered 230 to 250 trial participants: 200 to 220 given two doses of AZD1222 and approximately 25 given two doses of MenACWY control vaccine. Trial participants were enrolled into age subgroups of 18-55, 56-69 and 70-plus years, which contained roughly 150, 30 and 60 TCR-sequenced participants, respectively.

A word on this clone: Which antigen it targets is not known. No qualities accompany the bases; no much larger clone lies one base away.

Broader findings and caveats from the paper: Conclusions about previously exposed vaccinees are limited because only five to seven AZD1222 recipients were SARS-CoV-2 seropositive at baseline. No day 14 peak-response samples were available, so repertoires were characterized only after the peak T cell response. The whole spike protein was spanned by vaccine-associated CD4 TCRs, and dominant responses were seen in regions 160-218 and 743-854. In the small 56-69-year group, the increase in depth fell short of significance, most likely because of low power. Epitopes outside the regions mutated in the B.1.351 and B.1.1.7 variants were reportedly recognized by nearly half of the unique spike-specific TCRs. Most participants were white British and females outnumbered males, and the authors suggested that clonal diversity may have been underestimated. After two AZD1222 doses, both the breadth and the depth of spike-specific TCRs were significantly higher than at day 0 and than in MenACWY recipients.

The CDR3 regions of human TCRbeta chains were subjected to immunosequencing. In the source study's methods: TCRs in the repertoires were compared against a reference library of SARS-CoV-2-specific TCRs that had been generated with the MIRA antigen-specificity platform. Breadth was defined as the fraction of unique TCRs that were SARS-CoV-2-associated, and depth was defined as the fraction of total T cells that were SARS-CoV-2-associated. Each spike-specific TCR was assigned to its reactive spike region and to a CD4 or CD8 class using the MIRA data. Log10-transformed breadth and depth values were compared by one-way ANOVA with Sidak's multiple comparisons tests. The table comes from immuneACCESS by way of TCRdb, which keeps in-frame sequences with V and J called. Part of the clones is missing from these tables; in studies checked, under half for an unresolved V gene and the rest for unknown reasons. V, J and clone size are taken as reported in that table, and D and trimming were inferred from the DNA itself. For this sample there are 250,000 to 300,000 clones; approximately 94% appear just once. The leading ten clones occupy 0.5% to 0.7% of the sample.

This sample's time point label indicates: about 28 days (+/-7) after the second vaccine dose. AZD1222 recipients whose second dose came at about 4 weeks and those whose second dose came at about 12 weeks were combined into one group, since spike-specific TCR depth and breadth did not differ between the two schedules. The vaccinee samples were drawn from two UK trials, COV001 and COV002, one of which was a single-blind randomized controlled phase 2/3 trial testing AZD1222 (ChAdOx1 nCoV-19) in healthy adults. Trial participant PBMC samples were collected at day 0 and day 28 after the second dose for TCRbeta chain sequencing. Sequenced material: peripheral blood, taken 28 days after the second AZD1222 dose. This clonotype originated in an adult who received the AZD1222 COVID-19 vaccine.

At the DNA level, the sequence is TGTGCCAGTAGCATCTACAGGGATAGCAATCAGCCCCAGCATTTT. Its amino acids are CASSIYRDSNQPQHF. The receptor chain draws on TRBV19 and TRBJ1-5; a tentative D match to TRBD1 spans 6 bases. The germline V gene (reference sequence) gives CDR1 as LNHDA and CDR2 as SQIVND. V is cut by 6 bases and J by 0 bases, and the space between the germline ends is 12 bases. The CDR3 contains 15 residues, cysteine and phenylalanine counted. The sequence is cut down to CDR3 DNA, 45 bases in frame from base 1.